The rows below give T cell receptor beta chains drawn from one sample of a study of T-cell memory formation after mild COVID-19. TCRdb passed the 5' RACE reads through MiXCR, listing each CDR3 protein once. The data contain about 160,000 distinct CDR3 sequences, around a third of them singletons. The sequencing sample was made of PBMCs or a T cell subset sorted from them (not recorded which). Every receptor here comes from an adult woman who had mild COVID-19 (a few samples of this study predate the infection). Cell type and time point are not known. Each CDR3 is given with its conserved first and last residue.

TRBV5-1 | CASSYYGGAYNEQFF
TRBV19 | CASSITQNLREQYF
TRBV20-1 | CSARDFGTGNYGYTF
TRBV18 | CASSPFKLNTEAFF
TRBV3-1 | CASSRTAHAGSYGYTF
TRBV18 | CASSPRTFGNTIYF
TRBV20-1 | CSATGQGAGGYTF
TRBV12-3/TRBV12-4 | CASKMSSYNEQFF
TRBV7-2 | CASSDVSGTSRETQYF
TRBV7-3 | CASSLLPTYGYTF
TRBV24-1 | CATSDPSGAWYEQYF
TRBV23-1 | CASRRVYPEYF
TRBV27 | CASSSRGTGSYEQYF
TRBV7-6 | CASSSATGSPEAFF
TRBV29-1 | CSASRGPYEQYF
TRBV7-8 | CASSPVPNQPQHF
TRBV15 | CSTSRGTRETQYF
TRBV7-3 | CASSPTSKETQYF
TRBV20-1 | CSAREKPLNTEAFF
TRBV6-5 | CASRPPGLAGRNTQYF
TRBV7-2 | CASSKEPTGAAGTQYF
TRBV5-1 | CASSEGGNQPQHF
TRBV7-8 | CASSPEGDYGYTF
TRBV3-1 | CASSQTGYHEQYF
TRBV5-1 | CASSGGSGRAADTQYF
TRBV6-2/TRBV6-3 | CASSLPTSVVTDTQYF
TRBV7-8 | CASSSPIRNTYEQYF
TRBV12-5 | CASAIAGGGSYNEQFF
TRBV7-2 | CASSAAEWKKGEQFF
TRBV6-5 | CASSYRGSTDTQYF
TRBV28 | CASSLLVPQDTEAFF
TRBV5-4 | CASSLARDAYNEQFF
TRBV5-1 | CASSPTGWSPNYGYTF
TRBV29-1 | CSVAGEGSYNEQFF
TRBV18 | CASSPNDGGTEAFF
TRBV18 | CASSIAETQYF
TRBV5-1 | CASSWVEAYEQYF
TRBV25-1 | CASSEFARQEQYF
TRBV21-1 | CASLRGANVLTF
TRBV11-2 | CASSLGSRNYGYTF
TRBV7-6 | CASTHGQGGTGELFF
TRBV5-1 | CASSLAERGGGETQYF
TRBV2 | CAKQRQAPLVGYTF
TRBV28 | CASRQGSNQPQHF
TRBV5-1 | CASSLELTNTGELFF
TRBV3-1 | CASSQRGDVHF
TRBV24-1 | CATSRAGSSSYEQYF
TRBV5-6 | CASSLGGLAGAPGGAQYF
TRBV10-3 | CAISQRADQETQYF
TRBV9 | CASSVGTTNYEQYF
TRBV7-9 | CASSVTGRNTQYF
TRBV5-1 | CASSSNSGNIQYF
TRBV11-1 | CASSRRDRGSGELFF